This TCR beta chain was captured by sequencing in a study of beta chain features in type 1 diabetes. Study-wide results and caveats: A pattern of fewer insertions and more deletions at VDJ junctions was seen in type 1 diabetes patients. TCRB repertoires of naive, central memory and Treg cells appeared more similar among patients than among healthy donors. Cells carrying high TCR expression could end up over-represented when cDNA is sequenced. All four CD4+ subsets of Type 1 diabetes patients contained TCRB CDR3s that were moderately but significantly shorter.

Sequencing targeted expressed TCRB transcripts, as all isolated RNA had been reverse transcribed. Data came from immunoSEQ multiplex PCR; TCRdb stores just in-frame clones and leaves some out. The sample shows around 690,000 clones, around an eighth of them seen only once. Every single donor gave one heparinised blood draw, and these averaged around 110 mL. Germline V CDR1 and CDR2: SGDLS, YYNGEE. The V end was cut by 0 bases, the J end by 5 bases, with 17 bases between. CDR3 length: 16 amino acids. There are a few counts of this clone. Antigen: not known. The sequenced sample was naive CD4+ T cells from blood. V is TRBV9 and J is TRBJ2-5; D remains ambiguous. The receptor was derived from a man aged 25 to 45 with type 1 diabetes. CDR3 nucleotides: TGTGCCAGCAGCGTAGGAAATTCCCTCTCCCCGGAGACCCAGTACTTC. Encoded protein: CASSVGNSLSPETQYF.